The 4 T cell receptor beta chains below were found in one sample sequenced in a study of blood T cells in healthy people across ages. For the second PCR, which ran for about 7 to 11 cycles, a sample-barcoded 5' primer and a J-beta primer mix were used. TCRdb itself ran the 5' RACE reads through MiXCR, one entry per CDR3 protein. The data contain about 900,000 distinct CDR3 sequences, 45% to 50% of them seen just once; the ten biggest clones take up over 10%. Sequencing used blood. These receptor sequences come from a man younger than 40 in good health.

For this clonotype: The junction shows a germline mismatch at one end, possibly a read error. V usage is TRBV10-3 and J usage is TRBJ2-1; 9 positions match TRBD2. Germline-derived CDR1 and CDR2 are ENHRY and SYGVKD. The CDR3 sequence is 14 residues long. The CDR3 nucleotides read TGTGCCATCAGGAACGGACTAGCGATCAATGAACAGTTCTTC. It translates to CAIRNGLAINEQFF.

This clonotype was detected a few times. This chain joins TRBV9 and TRBJ2-5; D may be TRBD1 (5 bases). Germline CDR1 and CDR2: SGDLS and YYNGEE. V was pared by 2 bases and J by 4 bases, with 15 bases between. The CDR3 runs 15 residues. The CDR3 DNA reads TGTGCCAGCAGCGTTGCAGGGAAGTTGGCAGAGACCCAGTACTTC. As protein: CASSVAGKLAETQYF.

Comment on this clonotype: A single base separates this from a much larger clone, so it may be a read error. V gene TRBV7-3 combines with J gene TRBJ2-7; 7 bases align to TRBD1. Germline V gene data show CDR1 as SGHTA and CDR2 as FQGTGA. CDR3 size: 15 residues. V was clipped by 8 bases and J by 0 bases; unmatched bases: 10. The CDR3 DNA is TGTGCCAGCGGCGTACTCGCAGGGGGCTCCTACGAGCAGTACTTC. Its translation: CASGVLAGGSYEQYF.

This chain connects TRBV6-6 to TRBJ2-2; D remains ambiguous. V was trimmed by 2 bases and J by 0 bases, leaving 4 bases between them. CDR1 is MNHNY, CDR2 SVGAGI, per germline (reference sequence). This CDR3 region has 14 residues. The CDR3 sequence: CASSYPSNTGELFF. CDR3 sequence (DNA): TGTGCCAGCAGTTACCCATCGAACACCGGGGAGCTGTTTTTT.